The next 27 T cell receptor beta chains were all read from a single sample in a study of T cell responses to AZD1222 COVID-19 vaccine. Some clones are missing from TCRdb's copy, which holds only in-frame ones; the method was immunoSEQ multiplex PCR. The repertoire holds about 29,000 clones, with more than 85% as singletons. Sample: peripheral blood, taken on day 0 of AZD1222 vaccination. These TCRs come from an adult in good health.

The rearrangement joins TRBV6-2 or TRBV6-3 to TRBJ1-6; TRBD1 matches at 8 bases. CDR1 and CDR2 (germline): MNHEY, SVGEGT. The J segment lost 0 bases and the V segment lost 5 bases, leaving 3 bases of the junction unmatched. This CDR3 contains 16 residues. Written as DNA, the CDR3 is TGTGCCAGCAGTCGACAGGGGAGCTCCTATAATTCACCCCTCCACTTT. Protein product: CASSRQGSSYNSPLHF.

This chain joins TRBV4-2 and TRBJ1-2; TRBD1 matches 7 bases. Germline V CDR1 and CDR2: LGHNA, YNFKEQ. The junction had 3 bases not matched to a gene; V was cut back by 6 bases and J by 2 bases. This CDR3 is built from 13 residues. CDR3 amino acids: CASSQQGNYGYTF. The CDR3 DNA reads TGTGCCAGCAGTCAACAGGGGAACTATGGCTACACCTTC.

This clone is a singleton in its sample. Compared with germline, one end of the junction differs, possibly owing to a read error. The chain has TRBV2 and TRBJ1-6, with TRBD1 as a possible D gene (5 bases). CDR1 is SNHLY, CDR2 FYNNEI, per germline. The CDR3 runs 14 residues. CDR3 region: CASRRQSFNSPLHF. CDR3 bases: TGTGCCAGCAGAAGACAGTCCTTTAATTCACCCCTCCACTTT.

The rearrangement links TRBV16 to TRBJ1-5, with a possible D match to TRBD1 (6 bases). Germline-derived CDR1 and CDR2 are KGHSY and FQNENV. The CDR3 has 16 residues. V lost 4 bases to trimming and J lost 5 bases, with 18 bases between them. CDR3 sequence reads: CASSPRGRGGDQPQHF. CDR3 in DNA: TGTGCCAGCAGCCCCCGGGGGCGAGGTGGCGATCAGCCCCAGCATTTT. The complete variable domain, with remaining parts taken from reference TRBV16 and TRBJ1-5, reads GEEVAQTPKHLVRGEGQKAKLYCAPIKGHSYVFWYQQVLKNEFKFLISFQNENVFDETGMPKERFSAKCLPNSPCSLEIQATKLEDSAVYFCASSPRGRGGDQPQHFGDGTRLSIL.

This sequence joins TRBV27 and TRBJ2-2; D might be TRBD1 or TRBD2, each matching 5 bases. V gave up 7 bases and J gave up 8 bases, with 20 bases separating them. Germline loops: CDR1 MNHEY, CDR2 SMNVEV (reference sequence). This CDR3 comprises 15 residues. CDR3 residues: CASKLGTWGSGELFF. CDR3 nucleotides: TGTGCCAGCAAGTTAGGGACCTGGGGTAGTGGGGAGCTGTTTTTT.

V and J are TRBV19 and TRBJ2-7, with 10 bases identical to TRBD2. Germline CDR1 reads LNHDA; CDR2 reads SQIVND (reference sequence). This CDR3 region has 17 residues. V lost 4 bases and J lost 2; bases outside the gene matches: 11. Here the CDR3 reads CASSNDLLAGVTYEQYF. As DNA, the CDR3 is TGTGCCAGTAGTAACGACCTTCTAGCGGGAGTAACCTACGAGCAGTACTTC.

This clone was counted once. This chain uses TRBV19 with TRBJ2-1; 9 positions match TRBD2. This CDR3 comprises 17 residues. J gave up 0 bases and V 0 bases, and 3 bases lay outside the gene matches. The germline V gene encodes CDR1 LNHDA and CDR2 SQIVND (reference sequence). As DNA, the CDR3 is TGTGCCAGTAGTATAGAGGGGACTAGCAGCTCCTACAATGAGCAGTTCTTC. Translated, it gives CASSIEGTSSSYNEQFF. Full variable domain (outside the CDR3, taken from reference TRBV19 and TRBJ2-1): DGGITQSPKYLFRKEGQNVTLSCEQNLNHDAMYWYRQDPGQGLRLIYYSQIVNDFQKGDIAEGYSVSREKKESFPLTVTSAQKNPTAFYLCASSIEGTSSSYNEQFFGPGTRLTVL.

The chain carries TRBV5-1 and TRBJ2-7, with 7 bases identical to TRBD1. The CDR3 consists of 19 residues. CDR1 SGHRS and CDR2 YFSETQ come from the germline V gene. J was trimmed by 3 bases and V by 5 bases; bases with no gene match: 23. This chain's CDR3 is CASSPRQGSDLSGIYEQYF. CDR3 DNA: TGCGCCAGCAGTCCCAGACAGGGATCGGACCTTTCAGGAATCTACGAGCAGTACTTC.

The V call is TRBV3-1 (or the pseudogene TRBV3-2), the J call TRBJ1-2; D is perhaps TRBD1 (5 bases). Trimming took 2 bases from V and 5 from J, leaving 12 bases between them. The CDR3 has 14 residues. Germline CDR1 and CDR2: LGHDT and YNNKEL (reference sequence). The CDR3: CASSQSTGLYGYTF. Written as DNA, the CDR3 is TGTGCCAGCAGCCAAAGTACAGGTCTATATGGCTACACCTTC.

The rearrangement links TRBV6-2 or TRBV6-3 to TRBJ1-1, with 9 bases aligning to TRBD1. CDR1 MNHEY and CDR2 SVGEGT come from the germline V gene. The CDR3 is made up of 13 amino acids. The junction had 2 bases not matched to a gene; V was cut back by 4 bases and J by 5 bases. The DNA of the CDR3 is TGTGCCAGCAGTTCACAGGGGGCAACTGAAGCTTTCTTT. It translates to CASSSQGATEAFF.

V is TRBV29-1 and J is TRBJ1-4; 7 nucleotides align to TRBD1. With V trimmed by 5 bases and J by 4 bases, 7 bases remained unmatched. This CDR3 spans 14 amino acids. Germline V gene data show CDR1 as SQVTM and CDR2 as ANQGSEA. As DNA, the CDR3 is TGCAGCGTTTCCCCGGACAGGTATAATGAAAAACTGTTTTTT. Translated, it gives CSVSPDRYNEKLFF. Full variable domain (missing parts from reference TRBV29-1 and TRBJ1-4): SAVISQKPSRDICQRGTSLTIQCQVDSQVTMMFWYRQQPGQSLTLIATANQGSEATYESGFVIDKFPISRPNLTFSTLTVSNMSPEDSSIYLCSVSPDRYNEKLFFGSGTQLSVL.

The rearrangement uses TRBV20-1 and TRBJ2-5; TRBD1 matches at 7 bases. V trimming: 3 bases; J trimming: 1 base; junction bases outside the gene matches: 2. There are 13 residues in the CDR3. Germline-derived CDR1 and CDR2 are DFQATT and SNEGSKA (reference sequence). This CDR3 reads CSASGTAQETQYF. The CDR3 DNA reads as TGCAGTGCTAGTGGGACAGCCCAAGAGACCCAGTACTTC.

The CDR3 DNA sequence: TGTGCCAGCAGCTTACGGGGACAGGGGTATTCACCCCTCCACTTT. Its protein product is CASSLRGQGYSPLHF. The chain has TRBV7-9 and TRBJ1-6, with 10 bases that match TRBD1. V lost 2 bases and J lost 8; bases outside the gene matches: 3. This CDR3 has 15 residues. The germline gives CDR1 SEHNR, CDR2 FQNEAQ (reference sequence).

The V gene is TRBV5-1, the J gene TRBJ2-1; the match to TRBD2 covers 8 bases. The germline gives CDR1 SGHRS, CDR2 YFSETQ. This CDR3 region has 16 residues. V was clipped by 0 bases and J by 4 bases; unmatched bases: 6. The CDR3 region is CASSLGLAGPYNEQFF. As DNA, the CDR3 is TGCGCCAGCAGCTTGGGGCTAGCGGGCCCTTACAATGAGCAGTTCTTC.

The chain is built from TRBV9 and TRBJ1-6; 10 nucleotides agree with TRBD1. With V trimmed by 3 bases and J by 9 bases, 9 bases remained unmatched. The CDR3 contains 16 residues. CDR1 SGDLS and CDR2 YYNGEE come from the germline V gene. The CDR3 reads CASSGTRQGAISPLHF. CDR3 nucleotides: TGTGCCAGCAGCGGGACCAGACAGGGGGCTATTTCACCCCTCCACTTT.

The chain links TRBV9 to TRBJ1-5; D uncertain. V lost 2 bases and J lost 0, with 6 bases in between. This CDR3 is 14 amino acids long. From germline, CDR1 is SGDLS and CDR2 YYNGEE. The CDR3 nucleotides read TGTGCCAGCAGCGTCGGGGATAGCAATCAGCCCCAGCATTTT. Amino acids: CASSVGDSNQPQHF.

The rearrangement uses TRBV7-8 and TRBJ1-5, with D perhaps TRBD1 (5 bases). The V end lost 3 bases, the J end lost 0 bases, and 6 bases lay between the germline ends. Germline CDR1 reads SGHVS; CDR2 reads FQNEAQ. The length of the CDR3 is 14 residues. Here the CDR3 reads CASSLDNSNQPQHF. For the CDR3, the DNA is TGTGCCAGCAGCTTGGACAATAGCAATCAGCCCCAGCATTTT.

This clone was counted once. This chain links TRBV12-3 or TRBV12-4 with TRBJ2-3; D possibly corresponds to TRBD2 (5 bases). With 6 bases removed from V and 0 bases from J, the gap between germline ends came to 7 bases. The CDR3 covers 13 residues. The DNA of the CDR3 is TGTGCCAGCAGCCTAGCTAGCACAGATACGCAGTATTTT. Its translation: CASSLASTDTQYF.

The J gene is TRBJ2-3, the V gene TRBV5-1, with TRBD2 matching over 7 bases. Germline V gene data show CDR1 as SGHRS and CDR2 as YFSETQ. Germline trimming cut 4 bases from V and 0 bases from J; bases unmatched to any gene: 8. This CDR3 contains 16 residues. CDR3 nucleotides: TGCGCCAGCAGCAACCGACTAGCAGCTAGCACAGATACGCAGTATTTT. It codes for CASSNRLAASTDTQYF.

The chain combines TRBV3-1 (or the pseudogene TRBV3-2) with TRBJ1-1, with a possible D match to TRBD1 (5 bases). CDR3 length: 14 residues. The germline gives CDR1 LGHDT, CDR2 YNNKEL (reference sequence). Trimming removed 5 bases from V and 8 bases from J, with 18 bases in between. The DNA for the CDR3 is TGTGCCAGCAGCAAGAGAGGGCAGGGTAAAGAAGCTTTCTTT. This translates into CASSKRGQGKEAFF.

The chain joins TRBV7-2 to TRBJ2-7; 8 bases fit TRBD2. Germline V gene data show CDR1 as SGHTA and CDR2 as FQGNSA. The length of the CDR3 is 14 residues. V trimming: 5 bases; J trimming: 2 bases; junction bases outside the gene matches: 5. The DNA for the CDR3 is TGTGCCAGCAGCCCCTTCGGGGGGGCCTACGAGCAGTACTTC. This translates into CASSPFGGAYEQYF. The full variable domain, in which reference TRBV7-2 and TRBJ2-7 provide the parts outside the CDR3, is GAGVSQSPSNKVTEKGKDVELRCDPISGHTALYWYRQSLGQGLEFLIYFQGNSAPDKSGLPSDRFSAERTGGSVSTLTIQRTQQEDSAVYLCASSPFGGAYEQYFGPGTRLTVT.

The chain carries TRBV2 and TRBJ2-7, with TRBD1 matching over 7 bases. Germline V lookup: CDR1 SNHLY, CDR2 FYNNEI. The CDR3 sequence is 14 residues long. Unmatched junction bases numbered 6, after V lost 7 bases and J lost 0 bases. The CDR3 DNA reads as TGTGCCAGCATGGGGGACAGTCTCTCCTACGAGCAGTACTTC. Amino acid sequence: CASMGDSLSYEQYF.

The rearrangement links TRBV19 to TRBJ1-2; D gene unclear. This CDR3 contains 13 residues. Germline loops: CDR1 LNHDA, CDR2 SQIVND (reference sequence). V lost 1 base, J lost 3 bases, and 6 bases lay in between. For the CDR3, the DNA is TGTGCCAGTAGTATAGTCAGAGACTATGGCTACACCTTC. Encoded protein: CASSIVRDYGYTF.

The rearrangement uses TRBV18 and TRBJ1-1; a weak D match, TRBD1 (6 bases). V lost 7 bases, J lost 1 base, and 19 bases lay in between. The CDR3 runs to 16 residues. CDR1 KGHSH and CDR2 LQKENI come from the germline V gene. Here the CDR3 DNA reads TGTGCCAGCTACCTCACGGGAGCAGGGGCGAACACTGAAGCTTTCTTT. Protein product: CASYLTGAGANTEAFF. The full variable domain, rest sourced from reference TRBV18 and TRBJ1-1, is NAGVMQNPRHLVRRRGQEARLRCSPMKGHSHVYWYRQLPEEGLKFMVYLQKENIIDESGMPKERFSAEFPKEGPSILRIQQVVRGDSAAYFCASYLTGAGANTEAFFGQGTRLTVV.

This clone was found once. The chain combines TRBV11-2 with TRBJ1-6; no firm D call. This CDR3 comprises 14 residues. Trimming pared 0 bases from V and 10 bases from J, leaving 10 bases between. Germline assignment: CDR1 SGHAT and CDR2 FQNNGV. The CDR3 spells CASSLDAFFSPLHF. The CDR3, as DNA: TGTGCCAGCAGCTTAGACGCGTTTTTCTCACCCCTCCACTTT.

This clone was seen more than once but under ten times. This chain joins TRBV5-5 and TRBJ2-2, with D perhaps TRBD2 (5 bases). The V gene's germline CDR1 is SGHKS and CDR2 YYEKEE (reference sequence). Trimming took 1 base from V and 2 from J, leaving 9 bases between them. The CDR3 has 15 residues. The CDR3 DNA reads as TGTGCCAGCAGCTTGTTCACGGGAAACACCGGGGAGCTGTTTTTT. Translated, it gives CASSLFTGNTGELFF.

V is TRBV9 and J is TRBJ1-3, with D uncertain. V was cut by 0 bases and J by 3 bases, with 1 base left in between. This CDR3 spans 12 amino acids. CDR1 and CDR2 (germline): SGDLS, YYNGEE. The chain's CDR3 is CASSVGGNTIYF. In DNA form, the CDR3 reads TGTGCCAGCAGCGTAGGTGGAAACACCATATATTTT. Supplemented by reference TRBV9 and TRBJ1-3, the full variable domain reads DSGVTQTPKHLITATGQRVTLRCSPRSGDLSVYWYQQSLDQGLQFLIQYYNGEERAKGNILERFSAQQFPDLHSELNLSSLELGDSALYFCASSVGGNTIYFGEGSWLTVV.